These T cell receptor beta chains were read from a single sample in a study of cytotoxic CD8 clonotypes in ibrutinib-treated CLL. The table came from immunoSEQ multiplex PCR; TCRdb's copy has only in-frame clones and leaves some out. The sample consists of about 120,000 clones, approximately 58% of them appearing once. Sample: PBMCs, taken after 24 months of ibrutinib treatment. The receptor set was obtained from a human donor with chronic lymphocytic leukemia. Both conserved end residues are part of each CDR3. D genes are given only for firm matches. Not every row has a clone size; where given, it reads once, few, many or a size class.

TGTGCCAGTAGTATAGTACCTTTTAGTGATCAGCCCCAGCATTTT,CASSIVPFSDQPQHF,.,TRBV19,TRBJ1-5,.
TGCGCCAGCAGCTTGGCTTGGACTAGCGGGGGTTTTAGCACAGATACGCAGTATTTT,CASSLAWTSGGFSTDTQYF,TRBD2,TRBV5-1,TRBJ2-3,few
TGTGCTAGTGGTTTGGTTGTCGGCGGGGGAACCTACGAGCAGTACTTC,CASGLVVGGGTYEQYF,TRBD2,TRBV12-5,TRBJ2-7,.
TGTGCCAGCAGCGTGACAGACTACGAGCAGTACTTC,CASSVTDYEQYF,.,TRBV7-9,TRBJ2-7,.
TGTGCCAGCTCGGGGACAGAAAATTCACCCCTCCACTTT,CASSGTENSPLHF,TRBD1,TRBV6-5,TRBJ1-6,.
TGTGCCAGCAGCCCCAGTCCAGGGCCGCCGAACACCGGGGAGCTGTTTTTT,CASSPSPGPPNTGELFF,.,TRBV7-2,TRBJ2-2,medium-sized
TGTGCCAGCAGCAAAGGGGGAGGCGCGGAAGCTTTCTTT,CASSKGGGAEAFF,.,TRBV21-1,TRBJ1-1,.
TGTGCCAGCAGCGTTTGGGGGGAAGATAATGAAAAACTGTTTTTT,CASSVWGEDNEKLFF,.,TRBV7-9,TRBJ1-4,.
TGTGCCAGCAGCTTATTAGGCGGAAGCTCCTACGAGCAGTACTTC,CASSLLGGSSYEQYF,.,TRBV7-6,TRBJ2-7,.
TGTGCCAGCAGTGATTTCCTAGAGCAGTACTTC,CASSDFLEQYF,.,TRBV6-1,TRBJ2-7,.
TGTGCCAGCAGCTTAGGAACTAGCGGGGTGATCCAAGAGACCCAGTACTTC,CASSLGTSGVIQETQYF,TRBD2,TRBV7-3,TRBJ2-5,few
TGTGCCAGCACCGTTAACCGTATGCCTGAAGCTTTCTTT,CASTVNRMPEAFF,.,TRBV13,TRBJ1-1,.
TGTGCCAGCAGCTTTAACAGGGGGGCGGAGAGTGAGCAGTTCTTC,CASSFNRGAESEQFF,TRBD1,TRBV7-6,TRBJ2-1,few
TGTGCCAGCAGCTTAGATGGGGGCACCTACGAGCAGTACTTC,CASSLDGGTYEQYF,.,TRBV7-9,TRBJ2-7,.
TGTGCTACTTCTCGAATAGGCACAGATACGCAGTATTTT,CATSRIGTDTQYF,.,TRBV7-7,TRBJ2-3,.
TGTGCCAGTAGTATAGTTCAGAATCAGCCCCAGCATTTT,CASSIVQNQPQHF,.,TRBV19,TRBJ1-5,.
TGCAGCGTTGACAGGGGCACTGAAGCTTTCTTT,CSVDRGTEAFF,.,TRBV29-1,TRBJ1-1,.
TGTGCCAGCAGCGTAGCTGGGGAATCCTACAATGAGCAGTTCTTC,CASSVAGESYNEQFF,.,TRBV9,TRBJ2-1,.
TGTGCCAGAAGGGCGAGGGACAGCCGCTGTACCCGCTATGGCTACACCTTC,CARRARDSRCTRYGYTF,TRBD1,TRBV5-3,TRBJ1-2,.
TGCAGCGTTGCGGTAAATGAGCAGTTCTTC,CSVAVNEQFF,.,TRBV29-1,TRBJ2-1,.
TGTGCCAGCAGCTCCCTAAGGGGACAGGACGTCACCTTC,CASSSLRGQDVTF,TRBD1,TRBV7-2,TRBJ1-2,.
TGCAGCGTAGGGGGCCAAGTTTATGAGCAGTTCTTC,CSVGGQVYEQFF,TRBD1,TRBV29-1,TRBJ2-1,.
TGCAGCGTTGAAGGGAACTATGGCTACACCTTC,CSVEGNYGYTF,.,TRBV29-1,TRBJ1-2,.
TGTGCCAGTAGTATGGGTAGGAGCTCCTACGAGCAGTACTTC,CASSMGRSSYEQYF,.,TRBV19,TRBJ2-7,.
TGCGCCAGCAGCCCCTCACTCCGGCGAGGCTACACCTTC,CASSPSLRRGYTF,.,TRBV4-3,TRBJ1-2,few
TGTGCCGGGACCTCCGGGACCTCCTACGAGCAGTACTTC,CAGTSGTSYEQYF,.,TRBV6-1,TRBJ2-7,few
TGTGCCAGCAGCCGGACAGGGGGGTCCTACGAGCAGTACTTC,CASSRTGGSYEQYF,TRBD1,TRBV25-1,TRBJ2-7,few
TGTGCCAGCAGTGTGGGGGATTATTCACCCCTCCACTTT,CASSVGDYSPLHF,.,TRBV25-1,TRBJ1-6,.
TGTGCCAGCAGCTTAGGACAGGTAGACACAGATACGCAGTATTTT,CASSLGQVDTDTQYF,.,TRBV11-3,TRBJ2-3,few
TGTGCCAGCAAAGCGGCCGGGGAGCTGTTTTTT,CASKAAGELFF,.,TRBV7-3,TRBJ2-2,.
TGTGCCAGTAGCCCTGACAGGGGTTACGAGCAGTACTTC,CASSPDRGYEQYF,TRBD1,TRBV19,TRBJ2-7,.
TGTGCCAGCTCACCAGGGGCAGGGGGCGGTTCACCCCTCCACTTT,CASSPGAGGGSPLHF,TRBD1,TRBV18,TRBJ1-6,few
TGTGCCAGCTCACCAAATTTGAGAGGGGGAGCTGGCTACACCTTC,CASSPNLRGGAGYTF,.,TRBV18,TRBJ1-2,few
TGTGCCAGCAGTGGGCTAGCCGAAGCTTTCTTT,CASSGLAEAFF,.,TRBV25-1,TRBJ1-1,few
TGTGCCAGCGGCCGTAGCGGGCCTACCTACGAGCAGTACTTC,CASGRSGPTYEQYF,TRBD2,TRBV27,TRBJ2-7,.
TGTGCCAGCAGTGAAGCGGGGGAAGGCTATGGCTACACCTTC,CASSEAGEGYGYTF,.,TRBV6-1,TRBJ1-2,.
TGTGCCAGCAGTATGGCGTCAGCAAACACTGAAGCTTTCTTT,CASSMASANTEAFF,.,TRBV6-6,TRBJ1-1,.
TGTGCCAGCAGCTTTCAGGGGCGGCCTGAAGCTTTCTTT,CASSFQGRPEAFF,.,TRBV5-4,TRBJ1-1,.
TGTGCCAGCAGTTCTATCCAGTATGGCTACACCTTC,CASSSIQYGYTF,.,TRBV28,TRBJ1-2,.
TGTGCCTGGGTCGCGGGACAGGCCAACAATGAGCAGTTCTTC,CAWVAGQANNEQFF,TRBD1,TRBV30,TRBJ2-1,few
TGCGCCAGCAGCTTGTACGGGGACACTAATGAAAAACTGTTTTTT,CASSLYGDTNEKLFF,.,TRBV5-1,TRBJ1-4,.
TGTGCCAGCAGCCCCGGACAGGCGAACACCGGGGAGCTGTTTTTT,CASSPGQANTGELFF,TRBD1,TRBV7-8,TRBJ2-2,.
TGTGCCAGCAGCCAAGAAGAGCGGAACTCCTACAATGAGCAGTTCTTC,CASSQEERNSYNEQFF,.,TRBV4-2,TRBJ2-1,few
TGTGCCAGCAGACTTCTCCGGGATGAGCAGTTCTTC,CASRLLRDEQFF,.,TRBV6-6,TRBJ2-1,.
TGCGCCAGCAGCCTTGGACAGTCCTATAATTCACCCCTCCACTTT,CASSLGQSYNSPLHF,.,TRBV4-1,TRBJ1-6,few
TGCAGCGTTGACGGGGTGGTTGGCTATGGCTACACCTTC,CSVDGVVGYGYTF,.,TRBV29-1,TRBJ1-2,.
TGTGCCAGCAGTCCTGAAGGGGTTTCCTCGAACACTGAAGCTTTCTTT,CASSPEGVSSNTEAFF,.,TRBV2,TRBJ1-1,.
TGCAGCGTTTCAGACAGGGGATCCAACTATGGCTACACCTTC,CSVSDRGSNYGYTF,TRBD1,TRBV29-1,TRBJ1-2,once
TGTGCCAGCAGCTTGGCCGGGACAGGGGGTATCGAGCAGTACTTC,CASSLAGTGGIEQYF,TRBD1,TRBV5-4,TRBJ2-7,.
TGTGCCTGGGGACTAGCGGTATACAATGAGCAGTTCTTC,CAWGLAVYNEQFF,TRBD2,TRBV30,TRBJ2-1,.